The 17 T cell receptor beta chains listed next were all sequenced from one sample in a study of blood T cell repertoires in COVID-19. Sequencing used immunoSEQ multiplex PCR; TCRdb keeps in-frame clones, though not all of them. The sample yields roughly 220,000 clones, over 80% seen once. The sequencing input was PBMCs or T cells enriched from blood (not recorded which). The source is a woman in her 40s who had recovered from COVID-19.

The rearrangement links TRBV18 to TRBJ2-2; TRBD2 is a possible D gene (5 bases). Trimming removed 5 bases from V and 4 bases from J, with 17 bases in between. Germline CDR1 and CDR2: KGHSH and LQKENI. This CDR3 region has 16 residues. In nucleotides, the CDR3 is TGTGCCAGCTCATCCGCCGCGGGCATGGGCACCGGGGAGCTGTTTTTT. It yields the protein CASSSAAGMGTGELFF.

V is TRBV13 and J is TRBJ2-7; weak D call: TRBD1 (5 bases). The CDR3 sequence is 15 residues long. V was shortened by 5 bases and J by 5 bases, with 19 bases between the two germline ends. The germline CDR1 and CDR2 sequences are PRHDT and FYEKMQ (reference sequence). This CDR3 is CASSPRQSAWDEQYV. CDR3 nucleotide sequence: TGTGCCAGCAGCCCCCGACAGTCTGCGTGGGACGAGCAGTACGTC.

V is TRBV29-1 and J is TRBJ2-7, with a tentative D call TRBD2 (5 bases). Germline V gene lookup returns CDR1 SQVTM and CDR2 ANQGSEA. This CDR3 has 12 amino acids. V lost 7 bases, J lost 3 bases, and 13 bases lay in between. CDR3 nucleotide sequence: TGCAGCGCGTGGACTGACCTCTACGAGCAGTACTTC. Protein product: CSAWTDLYEQYF.

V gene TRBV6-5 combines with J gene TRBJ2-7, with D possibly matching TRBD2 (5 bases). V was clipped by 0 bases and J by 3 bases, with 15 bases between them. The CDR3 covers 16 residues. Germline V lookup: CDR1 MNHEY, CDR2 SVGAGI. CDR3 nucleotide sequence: TGTGCCAGCAGTTACTCTTTTGCGGGTCGAGTCTACGAGCAGTACTTC. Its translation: CASSYSFAGRVYEQYF.

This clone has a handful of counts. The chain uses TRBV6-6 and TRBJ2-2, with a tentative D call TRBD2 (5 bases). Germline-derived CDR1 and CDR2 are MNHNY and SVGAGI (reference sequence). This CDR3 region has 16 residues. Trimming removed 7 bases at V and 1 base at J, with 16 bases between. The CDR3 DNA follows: TGTGCCAGCACCAACGGAAGGGAGATGAACACCGGGGAGCTGTTTTTT. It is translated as CASTNGREMNTGELFF.

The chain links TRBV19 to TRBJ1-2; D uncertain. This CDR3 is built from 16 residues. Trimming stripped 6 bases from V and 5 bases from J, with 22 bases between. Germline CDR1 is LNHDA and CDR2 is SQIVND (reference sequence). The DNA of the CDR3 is TGTGCCAGTAGCATTATCAGGACTAAGGGAGTATATGGCTACACCTTC. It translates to CASSIIRTKGVYGYTF.

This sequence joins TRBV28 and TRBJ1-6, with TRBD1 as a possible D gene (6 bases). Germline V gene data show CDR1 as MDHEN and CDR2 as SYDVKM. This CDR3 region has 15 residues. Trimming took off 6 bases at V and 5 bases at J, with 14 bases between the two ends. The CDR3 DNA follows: TGTGCCAGCAGCCGAGGGACACTCAATAATTCACCCCTCCACTTT. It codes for CASSRGTLNNSPLHF.

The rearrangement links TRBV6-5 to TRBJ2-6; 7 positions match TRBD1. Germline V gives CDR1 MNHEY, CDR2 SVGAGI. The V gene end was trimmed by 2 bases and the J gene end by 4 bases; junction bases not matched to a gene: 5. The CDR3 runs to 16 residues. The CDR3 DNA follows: TGTGCCAGCAGTTACGCGGCGACAGGGGGGGCCAACGTCCTGACTTTC. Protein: CASSYAATGGANVLTF.

CDR3 sequence: CSTTGDTYTGELFF. CDR3 sequence (DNA): TGCAGCACTACGGGAGACACCTACACCGGGGAGCTGTTTTTT. This sequence joins TRBV29-1 and TRBJ2-2, with D possibly matching TRBD2 (6 bases). From germline, CDR1 is SQVTM and CDR2 ANQGSEA. The CDR3 consists of 14 residues. V lost 8 bases and J 3 bases, leaving 16 bases between the germline ends.

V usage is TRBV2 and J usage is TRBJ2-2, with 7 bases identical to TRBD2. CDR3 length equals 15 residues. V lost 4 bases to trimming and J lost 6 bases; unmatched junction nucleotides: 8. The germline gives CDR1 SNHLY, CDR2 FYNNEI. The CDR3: CASSVKSSGPGELFF. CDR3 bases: TGTGCCAGCAGTGTTAAGTCTAGCGGTCCCGGGGAGCTGTTTTTT.

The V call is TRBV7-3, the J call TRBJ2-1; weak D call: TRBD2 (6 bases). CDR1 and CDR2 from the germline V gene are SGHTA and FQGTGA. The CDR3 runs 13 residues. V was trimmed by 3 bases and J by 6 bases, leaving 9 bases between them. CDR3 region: CASSLGGRNEQFF. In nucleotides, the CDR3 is TGTGCCAGCAGCTTGGGGGGACGCAATGAGCAGTTCTTC.

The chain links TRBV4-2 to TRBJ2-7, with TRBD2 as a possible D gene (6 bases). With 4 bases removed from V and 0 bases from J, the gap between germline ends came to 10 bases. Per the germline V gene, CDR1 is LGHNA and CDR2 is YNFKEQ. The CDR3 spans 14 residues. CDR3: CASSRDSSSYEQYF. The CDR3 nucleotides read TGTGCCAGCAGCCGGGACTCGAGCTCCTACGAGCAGTACTTC.

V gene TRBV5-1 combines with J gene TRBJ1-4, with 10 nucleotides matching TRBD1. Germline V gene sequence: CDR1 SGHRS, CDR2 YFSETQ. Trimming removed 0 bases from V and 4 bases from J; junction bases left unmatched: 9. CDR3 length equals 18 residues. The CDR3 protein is CASSLGTGGNFLNEKLFF. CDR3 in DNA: TGCGCCAGCAGCTTGGGGACAGGGGGTAATTTTCTTAATGAAAAACTGTTTTTT.

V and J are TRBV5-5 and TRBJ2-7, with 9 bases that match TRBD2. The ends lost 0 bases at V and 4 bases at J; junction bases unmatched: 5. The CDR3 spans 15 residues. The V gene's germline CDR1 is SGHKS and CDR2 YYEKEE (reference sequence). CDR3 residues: CASSLDGLATYEQYF. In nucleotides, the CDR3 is TGTGCCAGCAGCTTGGATGGACTAGCGACGTACGAGCAGTACTTC.

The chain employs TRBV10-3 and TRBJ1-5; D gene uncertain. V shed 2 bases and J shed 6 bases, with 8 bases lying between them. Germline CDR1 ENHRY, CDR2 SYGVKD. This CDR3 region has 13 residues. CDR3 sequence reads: CAISEGFGQPQHF. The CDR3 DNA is TGTGCCATCAGTGAGGGTTTCGGTCAGCCCCAGCATTTT.

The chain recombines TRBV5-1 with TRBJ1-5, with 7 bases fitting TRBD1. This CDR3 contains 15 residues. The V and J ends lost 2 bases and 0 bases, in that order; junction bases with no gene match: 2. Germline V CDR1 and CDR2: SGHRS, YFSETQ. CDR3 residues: CASSLGTASNQPQHF. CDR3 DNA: TGCGCCAGCAGCTTAGGGACAGCTAGCAATCAGCCCCAGCATTTT.

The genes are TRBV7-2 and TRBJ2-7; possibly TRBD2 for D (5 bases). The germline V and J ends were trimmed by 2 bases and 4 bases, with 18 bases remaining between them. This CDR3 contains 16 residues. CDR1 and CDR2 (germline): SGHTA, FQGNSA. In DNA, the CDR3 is TGTGCCAGCAGCTTACGCGGCGGGCTTAATACGTACGAGCAGTACTTC. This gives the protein CASSLRGGLNTYEQYF.